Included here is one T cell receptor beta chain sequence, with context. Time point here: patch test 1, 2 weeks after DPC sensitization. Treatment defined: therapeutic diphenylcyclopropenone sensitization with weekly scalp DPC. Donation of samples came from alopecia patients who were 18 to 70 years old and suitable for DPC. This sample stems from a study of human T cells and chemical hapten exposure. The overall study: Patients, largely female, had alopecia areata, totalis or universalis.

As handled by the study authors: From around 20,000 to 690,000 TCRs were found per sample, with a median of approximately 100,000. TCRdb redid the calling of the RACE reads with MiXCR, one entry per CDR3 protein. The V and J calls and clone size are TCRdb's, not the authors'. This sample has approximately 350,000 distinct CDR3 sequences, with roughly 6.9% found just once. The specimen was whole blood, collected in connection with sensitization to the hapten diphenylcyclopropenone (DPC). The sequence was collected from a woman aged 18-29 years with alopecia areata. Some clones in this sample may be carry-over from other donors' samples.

The CDR3 sequence: CASSQDGRAGAFF. CDR3 nucleotides: TGCGCCAGCAGCCAAGACGGGCGGGCCGGGGCTTTCTTT. V gene TRBV4-3 combines with J gene TRBJ1-1, with no clear D. The CDR3 contains 13 residues. The germline V gene has CDR1 LGHNA and CDR2 YSLEER. Trimming shortened V by 0 bases and J by 11 bases, and 13 bases separated the two germline ends.